The T cell receptor beta chain described here comes from a study of blood T cell repertoires in COVID-19. Study information: Some COVID-19 samples were acute and others convalescent; all came from the United States, Italy and Spain. PBMCs, B-cell-depleted T cells, or T cells were the source of the cDNA or gDNA that made up the material.

The CDR3 runs to 13 residues. CDR1 and CDR2 (germline): SGHTA, FQGNSA. The V end lost 2 bases, the J end lost 7 bases, and 11 bases lay between the germline ends. Original handling: Estimation of nucleated cell counts relied on the amplification of reference gene primers. This table comes from immunoSEQ multiplex PCR, and its TCRdb copy is limited to in-frame clones, with some not included. From that table come the V and J calls and clone size; the DNA was used to work out D and trimming. The sample has approximately 82,000 clones, around four fifths seen once; the top ten hold about 12%. The sequencing sample was made of peripheral blood. This sequence originates from a woman between 65 and 79 years old with active or convalescent COVID-19. The J gene is TRBJ1-1, the V gene TRBV7-2, with D uncertain. CDR3 region: CASSLIEGNEAFF. CDR3 DNA sequence: TGTGCCAGCAGCTTAATCGAGGGCAATGAAGCTTTCTTT. Using reference TRBV7-2 and TRBJ1-1 for the parts outside the CDR3, the full variable domain is GAGVSQSPSNKVTEKGKDVELRCDPISGHTALYWYRQSLGQGLEFLIYFQGNSAPDKSGLPSDRFSAERTGGSVSTLTIQRTQQEDSAVYLCASSLIEGNEAFFGQGTRLTVV.